This TCR beta chain derives from a study of glioma-infiltrating T cells. This clonotype was recorded many times. Using RNA template, CDR3s of TCR alpha and beta were amplified with iRepertoire arm-PCR. TCRdb used MiXCR to reprocess the multiplex PCR reads, holding one entry per CDR3 protein. The sample carries some 120,000 distinct CDR3 sequences, more than 20% recorded once. Trimming shortened V by 1 base and J by 5 bases, and 6 bases separated the two germline ends. From germline, CDR1 is MDHEN and CDR2 SYDVKM. CDR3 length: 13 amino acids. What was sequenced was glioma tissue, nonneoplastic brain tissue, or PBMCs (not recorded which). V and J are TRBV28 and TRBJ1-5, with D uncertain. This TCR was sampled from a human donor with low-grade glioma or glioblastoma, undergoing nonglioma brain surgery, or in good health (not recorded which). CDR3 bases: TGTGCCAGCAGTTTATTGACCTATCAGCCCCAGCATTTT. The encoded protein is CASSLLTYQPQHF.